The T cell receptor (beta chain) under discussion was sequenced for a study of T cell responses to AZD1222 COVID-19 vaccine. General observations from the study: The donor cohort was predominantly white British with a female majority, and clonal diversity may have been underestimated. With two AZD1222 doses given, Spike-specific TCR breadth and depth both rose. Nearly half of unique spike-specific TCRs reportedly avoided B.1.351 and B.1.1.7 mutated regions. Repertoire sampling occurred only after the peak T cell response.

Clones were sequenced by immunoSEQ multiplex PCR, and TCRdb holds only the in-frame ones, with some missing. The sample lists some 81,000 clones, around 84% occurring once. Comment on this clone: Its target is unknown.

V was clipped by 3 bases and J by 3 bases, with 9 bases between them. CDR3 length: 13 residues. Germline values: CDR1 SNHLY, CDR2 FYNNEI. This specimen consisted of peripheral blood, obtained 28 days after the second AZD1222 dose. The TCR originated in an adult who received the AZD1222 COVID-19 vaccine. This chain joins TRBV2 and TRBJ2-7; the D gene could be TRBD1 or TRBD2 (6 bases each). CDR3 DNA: TGTGCCAGCAGTGATAGGGGGGTCTACGAGCAGTACTTC. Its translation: CASSDRGVYEQYF.